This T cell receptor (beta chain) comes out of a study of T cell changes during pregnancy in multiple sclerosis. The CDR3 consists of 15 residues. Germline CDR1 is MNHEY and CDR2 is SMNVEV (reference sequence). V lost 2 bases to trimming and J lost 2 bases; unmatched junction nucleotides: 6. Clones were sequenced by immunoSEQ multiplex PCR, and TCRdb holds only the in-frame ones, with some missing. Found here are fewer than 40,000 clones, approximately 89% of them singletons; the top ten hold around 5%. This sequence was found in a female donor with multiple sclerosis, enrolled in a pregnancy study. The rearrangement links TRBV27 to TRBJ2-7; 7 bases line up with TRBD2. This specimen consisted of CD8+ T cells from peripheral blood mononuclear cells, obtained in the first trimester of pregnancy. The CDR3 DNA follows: TGTGCCAGCAGTTTAAGTGTCGGGGGGACCTACGAGCAGTACTTC. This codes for CASSLSVGGTYEQYF.